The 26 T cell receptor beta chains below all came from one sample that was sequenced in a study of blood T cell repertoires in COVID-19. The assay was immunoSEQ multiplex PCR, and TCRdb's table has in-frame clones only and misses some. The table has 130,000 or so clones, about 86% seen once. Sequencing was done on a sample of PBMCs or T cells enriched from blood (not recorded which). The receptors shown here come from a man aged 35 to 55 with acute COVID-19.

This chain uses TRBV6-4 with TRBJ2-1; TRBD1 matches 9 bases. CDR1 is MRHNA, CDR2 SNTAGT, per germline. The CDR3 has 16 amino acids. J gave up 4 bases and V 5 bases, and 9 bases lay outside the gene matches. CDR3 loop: CASSPRAGQGYNEQFF. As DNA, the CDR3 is TGTGCCAGCAGTCCACGGGCGGGACAGGGATACAATGAGCAGTTCTTC.

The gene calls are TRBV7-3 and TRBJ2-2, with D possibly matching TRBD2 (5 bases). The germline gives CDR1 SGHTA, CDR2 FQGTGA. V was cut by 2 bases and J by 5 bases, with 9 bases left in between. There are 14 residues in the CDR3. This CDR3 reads CASSLEGATGELFF. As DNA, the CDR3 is TGTGCCAGCAGCTTAGAGGGCGCAACCGGGGAGCTGTTTTTT.

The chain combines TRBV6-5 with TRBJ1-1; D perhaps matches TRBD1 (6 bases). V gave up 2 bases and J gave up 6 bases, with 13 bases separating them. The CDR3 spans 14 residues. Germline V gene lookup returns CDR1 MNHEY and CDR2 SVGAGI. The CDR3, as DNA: TGTGCCAGCAGTTACGTCAGGGGTCTAGCTGAAGCTTTCTTT. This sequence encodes CASSYVRGLAEAFF.

DNA for the CDR3: TGTGCCACCAGCGAAGGGGGACGGGGGGGCAATCAGCCCCAGCATTTT. Its protein is CATSEGGRGGNQPQHF. This rearrangement joins TRBV24-1 to TRBJ1-5, with D possibly being TRBD1 (6 bases). CDR1 and CDR2 from the germline V gene are KGHDR and SFDVKD. The CDR3 has 16 amino acids. With 7 bases removed from V and 2 bases from J, the gap between germline ends came to 17 bases.

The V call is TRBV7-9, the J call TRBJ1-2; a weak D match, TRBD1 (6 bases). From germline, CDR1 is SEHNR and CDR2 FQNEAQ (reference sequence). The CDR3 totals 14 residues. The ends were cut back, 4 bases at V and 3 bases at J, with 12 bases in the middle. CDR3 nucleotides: TGTGCCAGCAGCTCAACCAGGGGCGACTATGGCTACACCTTC. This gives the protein CASSSTRGDYGYTF.

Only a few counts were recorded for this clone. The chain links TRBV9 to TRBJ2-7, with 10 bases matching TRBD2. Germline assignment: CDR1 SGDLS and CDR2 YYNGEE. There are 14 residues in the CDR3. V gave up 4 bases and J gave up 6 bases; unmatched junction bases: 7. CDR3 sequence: CASSPGTSASEQYF. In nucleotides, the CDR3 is TGTGCCAGCAGCCCCGGGACTAGCGCCTCCGAGCAGTACTTC.

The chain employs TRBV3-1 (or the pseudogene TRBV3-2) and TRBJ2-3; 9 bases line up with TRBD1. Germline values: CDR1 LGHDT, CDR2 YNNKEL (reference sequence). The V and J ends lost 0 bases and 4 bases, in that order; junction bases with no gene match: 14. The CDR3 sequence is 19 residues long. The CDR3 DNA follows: TGTGCCAGCAGCCAAGACGGAATACCGGGACAGGGTGGCGCAGATACGCAGTATTTT. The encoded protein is CASSQDGIPGQGGADTQYF.

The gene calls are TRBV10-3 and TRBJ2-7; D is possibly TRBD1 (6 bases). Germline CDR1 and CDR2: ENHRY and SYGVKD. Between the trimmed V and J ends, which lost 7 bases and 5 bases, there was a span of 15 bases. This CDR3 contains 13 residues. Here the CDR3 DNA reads TGTGCCATCACCTCAAAGGGGGACCACGAGCAGTACTTC. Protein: CAITSKGDHEQYF.

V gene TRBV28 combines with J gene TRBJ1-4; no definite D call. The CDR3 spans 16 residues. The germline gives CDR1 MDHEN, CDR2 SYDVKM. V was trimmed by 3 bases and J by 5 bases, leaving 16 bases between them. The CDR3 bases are TGTGCCAGCAGTTTTTCGACCCTAGCCGGAAATGAAAAACTGTTTTTT. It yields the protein CASSFSTLAGNEKLFF.

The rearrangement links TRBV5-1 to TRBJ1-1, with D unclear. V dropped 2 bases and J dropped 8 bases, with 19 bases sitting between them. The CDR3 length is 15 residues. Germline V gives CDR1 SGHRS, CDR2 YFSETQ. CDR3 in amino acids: CASSLQLNQREEAFF. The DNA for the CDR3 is TGCGCCAGCAGCTTACAATTAAACCAGAGGGAAGAAGCTTTCTTT.

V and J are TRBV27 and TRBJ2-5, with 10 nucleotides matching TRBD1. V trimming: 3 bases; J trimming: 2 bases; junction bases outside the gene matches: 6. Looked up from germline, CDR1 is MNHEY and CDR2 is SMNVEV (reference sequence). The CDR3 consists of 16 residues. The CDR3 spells CASSLAGTGVQETQYF. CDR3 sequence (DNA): TGTGCCAGCAGTTTGGCCGGGACAGGGGTTCAAGAGACCCAGTACTTC.

Written as DNA, the CDR3 is TGCGCCAGCAGCTCCTCCCCTAGCGGGAGCGCCTACAATGAGCAGTTCTTC. Translation gives CASSSSPSGSAYNEQFF. The J gene is TRBJ2-1, the V gene TRBV5-1; TRBD2 matches at 10 bases. Germline-derived CDR1 and CDR2 are SGHRS and YFSETQ. There are 17 residues in the CDR3. Trimming at V came to 3 bases and at J to 2 bases, leaving 8 bases not matched to a gene.

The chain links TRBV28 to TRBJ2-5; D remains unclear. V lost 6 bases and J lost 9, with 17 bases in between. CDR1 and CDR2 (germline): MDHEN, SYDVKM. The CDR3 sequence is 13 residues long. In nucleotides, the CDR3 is TGTGCCAGCAGCCAAGACCTCTTGGGCGCCCAGTACTTC. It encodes CASSQDLLGAQYF.

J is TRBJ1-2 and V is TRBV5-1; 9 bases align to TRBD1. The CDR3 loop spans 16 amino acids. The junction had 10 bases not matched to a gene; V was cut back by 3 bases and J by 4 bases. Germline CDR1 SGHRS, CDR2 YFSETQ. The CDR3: CASSSTGGKGRYGYTF. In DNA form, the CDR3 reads TGCGCCAGCAGCTCAACAGGGGGCAAGGGGCGCTATGGCTACACCTTC.

The CDR3 region is CASSLAMGQGSYSPLHF. The CDR3, as DNA: TGTGCCAGCAGCTTAGCGATGGGACAGGGTTCCTACTCACCCCTCCACTTT. The chain couples TRBV7-6 to TRBJ1-6, with TRBD1 identical over 9 bases. The CDR3 is 17 residues long. The ends lost 0 bases at V and 10 bases at J; junction bases unmatched: 10. Germline CDR1 SGHVS, CDR2 FNYEAQ.

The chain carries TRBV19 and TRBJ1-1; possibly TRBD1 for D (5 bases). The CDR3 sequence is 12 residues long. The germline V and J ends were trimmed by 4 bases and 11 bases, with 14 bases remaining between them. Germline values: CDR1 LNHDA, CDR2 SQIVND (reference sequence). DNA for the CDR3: TGTGCCAGTAGTAGTCTCAGGGTGTCGGCTTTCTTT. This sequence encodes CASSSLRVSAFF.

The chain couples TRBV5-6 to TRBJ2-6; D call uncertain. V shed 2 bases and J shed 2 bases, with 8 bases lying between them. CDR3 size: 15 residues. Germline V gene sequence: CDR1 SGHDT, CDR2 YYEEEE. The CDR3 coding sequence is TGTGCCAGCAGCTTTAGACACCCTGGGGCCAACGTCCTGACTTTC. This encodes CASSFRHPGANVLTF.

CDR3 residues: CASSFSGTSREQYF. The CDR3 coding sequence is TGTGCCAGCAGTTTCTCCGGGACTAGCAGGGAGCAGTACTTC. The chain uses TRBV28 and TRBJ2-7; 9 bases line up with TRBD2. Germline V gene lookup returns CDR1 MDHEN and CDR2 SYDVKM. This CDR3 contains 14 residues. The V gene end was trimmed by 3 bases and the J gene end by 7 bases; junction bases not matched to a gene: 7.

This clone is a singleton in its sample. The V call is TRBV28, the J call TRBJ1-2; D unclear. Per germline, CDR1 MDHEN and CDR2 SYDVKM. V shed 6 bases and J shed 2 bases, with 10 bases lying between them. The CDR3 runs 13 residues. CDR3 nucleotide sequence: TGTGCCAGCAGGGATGCCAGGAACTATGGCTACACCTTC. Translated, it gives CASRDARNYGYTF.

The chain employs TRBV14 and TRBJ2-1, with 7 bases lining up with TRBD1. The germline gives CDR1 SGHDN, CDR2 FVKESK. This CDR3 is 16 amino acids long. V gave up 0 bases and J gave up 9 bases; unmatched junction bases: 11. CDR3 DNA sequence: TGTGCCAGCAGCCAAGAAAGGGGGCAGATTTTGGGTGAGCAGTTCTTC. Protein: CASSQERGQILGEQFF.

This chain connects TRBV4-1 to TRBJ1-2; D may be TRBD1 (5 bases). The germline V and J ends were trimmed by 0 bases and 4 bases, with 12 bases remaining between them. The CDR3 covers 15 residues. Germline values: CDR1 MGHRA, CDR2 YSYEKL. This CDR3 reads CASSQDQGEFYGYTF. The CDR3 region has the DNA TGCGCCAGCAGCCAAGATCAGGGCGAATTCTATGGCTACACCTTC.

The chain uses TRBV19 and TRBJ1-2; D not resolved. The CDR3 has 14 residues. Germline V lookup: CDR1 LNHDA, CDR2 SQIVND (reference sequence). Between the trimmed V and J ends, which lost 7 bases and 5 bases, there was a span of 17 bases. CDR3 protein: CASMPSSTTYGYTF. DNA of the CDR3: TGTGCCAGTATGCCTTCGAGTACTACTTATGGCTACACCTTC.

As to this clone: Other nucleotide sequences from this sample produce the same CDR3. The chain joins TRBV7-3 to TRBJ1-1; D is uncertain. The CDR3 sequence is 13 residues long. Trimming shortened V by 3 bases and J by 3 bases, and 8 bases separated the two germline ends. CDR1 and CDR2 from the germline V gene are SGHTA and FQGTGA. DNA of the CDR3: TGTGCCAGCAGCTTGGCCGGAGACACTGAAGCTTTCTTT. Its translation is CASSLAGDTEAFF.

DNA of the CDR3: TGTGCCAGCAGTGCGGGGTGGGAGACCCAGTACTTC. Protein product: CASSAGWETQYF. V usage is TRBV7-2 and J usage is TRBJ2-5; perhaps TRBD2 as D (6 bases). This CDR3 region has 12 residues. Germline CDR1 reads SGHTA; CDR2 reads FQGNSA. The V gene lost 6 bases and the J gene lost 5 bases, with 10 bases spanning the gap.

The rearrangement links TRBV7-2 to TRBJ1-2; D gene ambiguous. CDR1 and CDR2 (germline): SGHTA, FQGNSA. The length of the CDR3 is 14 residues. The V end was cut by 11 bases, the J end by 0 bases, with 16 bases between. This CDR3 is CADLPDTSNYGYTF. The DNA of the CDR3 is TGTGCCGACCTTCCCGACACTTCTAACTATGGCTACACCTTC.

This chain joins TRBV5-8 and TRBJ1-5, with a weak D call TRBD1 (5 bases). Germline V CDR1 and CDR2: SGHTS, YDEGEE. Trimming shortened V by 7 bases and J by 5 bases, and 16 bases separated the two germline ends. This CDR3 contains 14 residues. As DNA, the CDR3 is TGTGCCAGCTCTGGGGGGGAGACCCATCAGCCCCAGCATTTT. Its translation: CASSGGETHQPQHF.